This is a list of T cell receptor beta chains from one sample in a study of OX40 agonist ivuxolimab in advanced cancers. Here immunoSEQ multiplex PCR was the method, and the copy in TCRdb shows in-frame clones only, minus some. This table has around 46,000 clones, around 90% appearing once. Sample: CD4+ or CD8+ T cells sorted from blood, taken in a trial of the OX40 agonist ivuxolimab. All receptors come from an adult with an advanced solid tumor such as melanoma, head and neck, liver or kidney cancer. Both conserved end residues are part of each CDR3. D genes are given only for firm matches.

d_gene: TRBD2; j_gene: TRBJ2-7; v_gene: TRBV27; CDR3aa: CASSYLKTGTSGTYEQYF
d_gene: .; j_gene: TRBJ1-5; v_gene: TRBV11-2; CDR3aa: CASSRMGNSNQPQHF
d_gene: .; j_gene: TRBJ1-5; v_gene: TRBV28; CDR3aa: CASSLSSGWIYSNQPQHF
d_gene: .; j_gene: TRBJ1-5; v_gene: TRBV7-3; CDR3aa: CASSLRRLGSNQPQHF
d_gene: .; j_gene: TRBJ1-1; v_gene: TRBV5-4; CDR3aa: CASSPPDRGTEAFF
d_gene: .; j_gene: TRBJ2-5; v_gene: TRBV18; CDR3aa: CASSPSGAETQYF
d_gene: .; j_gene: TRBJ1-2; v_gene: TRBV11-2; CDR3aa: CASSLEATGVGYTF
d_gene: .; j_gene: TRBJ1-5; v_gene: TRBV7-9; CDR3aa: CASSQGGVRQPQHF
d_gene: .; j_gene: TRBJ2-1; v_gene: TRBV6-5; CDR3aa: CASQPTDYNEQFF
d_gene: .; j_gene: TRBJ2-2; v_gene: TRBV6-5; CDR3aa: CASSSPRGELFF
d_gene: .; j_gene: TRBJ1-4; v_gene: TRBV5-6; CDR3aa: CASSLIGSGAEKLFF
d_gene: TRBD1; j_gene: TRBJ2-7; v_gene: TRBV4-3; CDR3aa: CASSQGQSSYEQYF
d_gene: .; j_gene: TRBJ1-2; v_gene: TRBV7-2; CDR3aa: CASSLGGFGYTF
d_gene: .; j_gene: TRBJ1-4; v_gene: TRBV7-2; CDR3aa: CASSQVMFWRRLFF
d_gene: .; j_gene: TRBJ2-3; v_gene: TRBV9; CDR3aa: CASSGENTDTQYF
d_gene: .; j_gene: TRBJ1-6; v_gene: TRBV7-8; CDR3aa: CASSLLGRTANNSPLHF
d_gene: TRBD2; j_gene: TRBJ2-5; v_gene: TRBV7-3; CDR3aa: CASSLPGLAGGQETQYF
d_gene: TRBD1; j_gene: TRBJ2-7; v_gene: TRBV5-4; CDR3aa: CASSLDRGYEQYF
d_gene: TRBD1; j_gene: TRBJ1-2; v_gene: TRBV7-3; CDR3aa: CASSPYTGGRGLGGYTF
d_gene: .; j_gene: TRBJ1-1; v_gene: TRBV5-4; CDR3aa: CASSLNTIEAFF
d_gene: TRBD1; j_gene: TRBJ1-5; v_gene: TRBV6-6; CDR3aa: CASRKGQAQPQHF
d_gene: TRBD2; j_gene: TRBJ2-5; v_gene: TRBV11-1; CDR3aa: CASSSTSGVQETQYF
d_gene: TRBD2; j_gene: TRBJ2-7; v_gene: TRBV30; CDR3aa: CAWSDGSSGDGQYF
d_gene: .; j_gene: TRBJ2-1; v_gene: TRBV18; CDR3aa: CASSPILGASYNEQFF
d_gene: .; j_gene: TRBJ1-1; v_gene: TRBV7-6; CDR3aa: CASSDSDRSVSDTEAFF
d_gene: TRBD2; j_gene: TRBJ2-7; v_gene: TRBV18; CDR3aa: CASSPGIPSGRASGYEQYF
d_gene: TRBD1; j_gene: TRBJ1-5; v_gene: TRBV15; CDR3aa: CATSTGQGAMEPQHF
d_gene: .; j_gene: TRBJ1-1; v_gene: TRBV5-6; CDR3aa: CASSLSSFTEAFF
d_gene: .; j_gene: TRBJ1-2; v_gene: TRBV10-3; CDR3aa: CAISESPRNYGYTF
d_gene: TRBD1; j_gene: TRBJ1-2; v_gene: TRBV13; CDR3aa: CASSLQGAPSFYGYTF
d_gene: TRBD1; j_gene: TRBJ2-3; v_gene: TRBV12-5; CDR3aa: CASDRTGHTDTQYF
d_gene: .; j_gene: TRBJ2-3; v_gene: TRBV4-3; CDR3aa: CASSHRGGGRTDTQYF
d_gene: .; j_gene: TRBJ2-5; v_gene: TRBV7-8; CDR3aa: CASRKYQETQYF
d_gene: .; j_gene: TRBJ1-1; v_gene: TRBV7-2; CDR3aa: CASSFIQVDTEAFF
d_gene: .; j_gene: TRBJ1-1; v_gene: TRBV15; CDR3aa: CATSRGWGGEAFF
d_gene: TRBD2; j_gene: TRBJ2-3; v_gene: TRBV4-3; CDR3aa: CASSPTSGMAGDTQYF
d_gene: .; j_gene: TRBJ2-7; v_gene: TRBV4-1; CDR3aa: CASSQEGRGRISYEQYF
d_gene: .; j_gene: TRBJ1-2; v_gene: TRBV4-3; CDR3aa: CASSPDTGTNYGYTF
d_gene: .; j_gene: TRBJ1-1; v_gene: TRBV9; CDR3aa: CASSEETGRNTEAFF
d_gene: TRBD1; j_gene: TRBJ2-1; v_gene: TRBV6-5; CDR3aa: CASSYGTGGYNEQFF
d_gene: TRBD1; j_gene: TRBJ1-1; v_gene: TRBV6-5; CDR3aa: CASSLGTGVTEAFF
d_gene: TRBD1; j_gene: TRBJ2-5; v_gene: TRBV4-3; CDR3aa: CASSRWDRVQETQYF
d_gene: TRBD1; j_gene: TRBJ1-1; v_gene: TRBV19; CDR3aa: CASSTGGRSNTEAFF
d_gene: .; j_gene: TRBJ2-1; v_gene: TRBV6-5; CDR3aa: CASSYSRGGEQFF
d_gene: .; j_gene: TRBJ2-1; v_gene: TRBV10-3; CDR3aa: CAIKTSGTGGAYNEQFF
d_gene: .; j_gene: TRBJ2-3; v_gene: TRBV29-1; CDR3aa: CSVRPGAPDTQYF
d_gene: TRBD1; j_gene: TRBJ2-5; v_gene: TRBV19; CDR3aa: CASSMGLGQGYETQYF
d_gene: .; j_gene: TRBJ1-1; v_gene: TRBV7-9; CDR3aa: CASSLAAEVTEAFF
d_gene: .; j_gene: TRBJ1-5; v_gene: TRBV12-5; CDR3aa: CASGLRIRSNQPQHF
d_gene: .; j_gene: .; v_gene: TRBV6-1; CDR3aa: CASSAGGRNEQYF
d_gene: .; j_gene: TRBJ1-5; v_gene: TRBV4-3; CDR3aa: CASSQDLGSQPQHF
d_gene: .; j_gene: TRBJ1-2; v_gene: TRBV27; CDR3aa: CASSYRADAYGYTF
d_gene: .; j_gene: TRBJ2-2; v_gene: TRBV14; CDR3aa: CASSPSATGELFF
d_gene: TRBD1; j_gene: TRBJ2-5; v_gene: TRBV12-5; CDR3aa: CASGLVDRGETQYF
d_gene: TRBD1; j_gene: TRBJ2-7; v_gene: TRBV7-9; CDR3aa: CASSLAGQVSYEQYF